The table lists the clone carrying this T cell receptor (beta chain) with many counts. The data belong to a study of T cells after yellow fever vaccination. TCRdb re-called the 5' RACE reads through MiXCR, storing one row per CDR3 protein. The sample has about 310,000 distinct CDR3 sequences; about 3.5% are singletons. Germline CDR1 and CDR2: LGHNA and YNFKEQ. The germline V and J ends were trimmed by 1 base and 0 bases, with 16 bases remaining between them. CDR3 length: 18 residues. The J gene is TRBJ1-5, the V gene TRBV4-2; D is ambiguous. The sequencing used PBMCs, collected on the day of the yellow fever booster vaccination. The origin of this receptor is a man between 18 and 35 years old who received the YFV17D yellow fever vaccine. In nucleotides, the CDR3 is TGTGCCAGCAGCCAAGGGCGGGCGGACGATTATAGCAATCAGCCCCAGCATTTT. Protein: CASSQGRADDYSNQPQHF.